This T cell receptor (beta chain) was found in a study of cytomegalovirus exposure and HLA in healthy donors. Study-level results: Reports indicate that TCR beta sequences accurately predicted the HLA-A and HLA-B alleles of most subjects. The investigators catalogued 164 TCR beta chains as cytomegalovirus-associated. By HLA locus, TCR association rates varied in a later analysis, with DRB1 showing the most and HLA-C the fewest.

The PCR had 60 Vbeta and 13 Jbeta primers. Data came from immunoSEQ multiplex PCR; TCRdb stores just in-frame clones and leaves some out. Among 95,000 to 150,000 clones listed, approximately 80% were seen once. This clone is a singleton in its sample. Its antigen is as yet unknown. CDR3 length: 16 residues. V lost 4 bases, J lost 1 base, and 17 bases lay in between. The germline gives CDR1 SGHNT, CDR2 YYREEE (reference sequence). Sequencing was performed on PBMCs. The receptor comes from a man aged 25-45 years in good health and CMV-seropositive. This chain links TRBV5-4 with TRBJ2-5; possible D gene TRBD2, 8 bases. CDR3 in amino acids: CASSQGVAGIQETQYF. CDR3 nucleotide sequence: TGTGCCAGCAGCCAGGGGGTAGCGGGGATCCAAGAGACCCAGTACTTC. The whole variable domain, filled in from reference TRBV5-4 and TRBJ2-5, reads ETGVTQSPTHLIKTRGQQVTLRCSSQSGHNTVSWYQQALGQGPQFIFQYYREEENGRGNFPPRFSGLQFPNYSSELNVNALELDDSALYLCASSQGVAGIQETQYFGPGTRLLVL.